These 12 T cell receptor beta chains share one sample of origin, sequenced in a study of T cell responses to AZD1222 COVID-19 vaccine. The assay was immunoSEQ multiplex PCR, and TCRdb's table has in-frame clones only and misses some. The data show more than 150,000 clones, with 87% seen just once and 2.5% to 3% held by the top ten. The sequencing here drew on peripheral blood, taken on day 0 of MenACWY control vaccination. These receptors came from an adult in good health.

The chain employs TRBV12-3 or TRBV12-4 and TRBJ2-7; TRBD1 is a possible D gene (6 bases). Trimming shortened V by 8 bases and J by 2 bases, and 10 bases separated the two germline ends. The CDR3 spans 12 residues. The CDR3 DNA follows: TGTGCCAGCGGGGGCGCCGCCTACGAGCAGTACTTC. It specifies CASGGAAYEQYF.

This rearrangement joins TRBV4-2 to TRBJ2-7; D is possibly TRBD1 (6 bases). The CDR3 spans 15 residues. The germline V and J ends were trimmed by 0 bases and 3 bases, with 12 bases remaining between them. Per germline, CDR1 LGHNA and CDR2 YNFKEQ. CDR3 residues: CASSQDPDSNYEQYF. DNA of the CDR3: TGTGCCAGCAGCCAAGATCCGGACAGCAACTACGAGCAGTACTTC.

This chain links TRBV19 with TRBJ2-7; tentatively, D is TRBD2 (5 bases). CDR1 is LNHDA and CDR2 is SQIVND in the germline V gene (reference sequence). Trimming left V 0 bases short and J 3 bases short, with 9 bases between. CDR3 length equals 14 residues. This CDR3 is CASSIDSRGYEQYF. The CDR3 bases are TGTGCCAGTAGTATAGATTCACGGGGCTACGAGCAGTACTTC.

The rearrangement links TRBV19 to TRBJ1-1; no clear D gene. Germline loops: CDR1 LNHDA, CDR2 SQIVND (reference sequence). V was trimmed by 5 bases and J by 4 bases, leaving 8 bases between them. This CDR3 comprises 12 residues. The CDR3, as DNA: TGTGCCAGTAGTTTTCTGGGCACTGAAGCTTTCTTT. This sequence encodes CASSFLGTEAFF.

The rearrangement joins TRBV5-6 to TRBJ2-2; D remains ambiguous. The CDR3 spans 12 residues. Per the germline V gene, CDR1 is SGHDT and CDR2 is YYEEEE. The V end was cut by 4 bases, the J end by 7 bases, with 8 bases between. CDR3 DNA sequence: TGTGCCAGCAGCCTACCTCTCGGGGAGCTGTTTTTT. It yields the protein CASSLPLGELFF.

This rearrangement joins TRBV5-4 to TRBJ2-1; 10 bases agree with TRBD2. Germline CDR1 SGHNT, CDR2 YYREEE (reference sequence). V lost 3 bases and J lost 2; bases outside the gene matches: 11. This CDR3 has 18 amino acids. The CDR3 here is CASSSRGGTSGAYNEQFF. CDR3 DNA: TGTGCCAGCAGCTCCCGAGGGGGTACTAGCGGGGCCTACAATGAGCAGTTCTTC.

The chain links TRBV6-6 to TRBJ1-3; D perhaps matches TRBD1 (6 bases). Per the germline V gene, CDR1 is MNHNY and CDR2 is SVGAGI (reference sequence). Trimming took 0 bases from V and 11 from J, leaving 11 bases between them. CDR3 length: 13 residues. The CDR3 coding sequence is TGTGCCAGCAGTTACTCCGGGCAGGGGTCCATATATTTT. This encodes CASSYSGQGSIYF.

The rearrangement joins TRBV4-1 to TRBJ1-6, with D perhaps TRBD1 (5 bases). The CDR3 contains 15 residues. V shed 0 bases and J shed 7 bases, with 10 bases lying between them. Germline-derived CDR1 and CDR2 are MGHRA and YSYEKL. For the CDR3, the DNA is TGCGCCAGCAGCCAAGATCGGGGCTTCAATTCACCCCTCCACTTT. Translated: CASSQDRGFNSPLHF.

In this sample, this clone turned up once. The V gene is TRBV7-9, the J gene TRBJ1-1, with D maybe TRBD1 (6 bases). V was trimmed by 1 base and J by 0 bases, leaving 12 bases between them. Germline assignment: CDR1 SEHNR and CDR2 FQNEAQ (reference sequence). The CDR3 covers 16 residues. CDR3: CASSLGTVRLNTEAFF. CDR3 sequence (DNA): TGTGCCAGCAGCTTAGGGACAGTCCGATTGAACACTGAAGCTTTCTTT.

The gene calls are TRBV9 and TRBJ2-3; D is perhaps TRBD2 (5 bases). V was trimmed by 1 base and J by 6 bases, leaving 18 bases between them. The CDR3 extends over 16 amino acids. From germline, CDR1 is SGDLS and CDR2 YYNGEE. The CDR3 protein is CASSVTGPLTGDTQYF. In DNA form, the CDR3 reads TGTGCCAGCAGCGTAACCGGGCCCCTGACGGGGGATACGCAGTATTTT.

The chain recombines TRBV19 with TRBJ1-4; 9 bases match TRBD1. The ends lost 4 bases at V and 7 bases at J; junction bases unmatched: 4. CDR1 and CDR2 from the germline V gene are LNHDA and SQIVND (reference sequence). The CDR3 is 14 residues long. This CDR3 reads CASSTTGGSEKLFF. CDR3 DNA sequence: TGTGCCAGTAGTACGACAGGGGGGAGTGAAAAACTGTTTTTT.

This clone came up once. The V call is TRBV7-2, the J call TRBJ1-2, with TRBD1 as a possible D gene (5 bases). The V gene lost 1 base and the J gene lost 5 bases, with 14 bases spanning the gap. The CDR3 runs 15 residues. Germline values: CDR1 SGHTA, CDR2 FQGNSA. CDR3 DNA sequence: TGTGCCAGCAGCTTAGAGATGGGGGGAAAGTATGGCTACACCTTC. Its protein is CASSLEMGGKYGYTF.